The TCR beta chain described here comes from a study of Ad26.COV2.S vaccination and SARS-CoV-2 variants. Study at large: Administration of Ad26.COV2.S was intramuscular, either once or twice 56 days apart. Broader study findings: Overall T cell responses may have been underestimated by the analyses of TCR breadth and depth. Participants in the vaccine arm had higher spike-specific TCR breadth; placebo recipients had lower.

On this clone: Its antigen is as yet unknown.

The protocol was immunoSEQ multiplex PCR, while the TCRdb copy is restricted to in-frame clones and leaves out a portion. The table has roughly 350,000 clones, more than 85% seen once. Stated treatment: around 19 received Ad26.COV2.S at low or high dose, single or two shots; five or six received placebo; per-sample allocation not given. The samples were gathered on day 63 after the first injection of vaccine or placebo. Ad26.COV2.S expressed prefusion-stabilized spike from the original Wuhan strain. Germline V lookup: CDR1 KGHDR, CDR2 SFDVKD. V was shortened by 3 bases and J by 0 bases, with 13 bases between the two germline ends. The CDR3 consists of 17 residues.

The V call is TRBV24-1, the J call TRBJ2-2; perhaps D is TRBD1 or TRBD2 (5 bases each). The specimen comprised peripheral blood, sampled in a trial of Ad26.COV2.S vaccine versus placebo. This TCR was recovered from a person between 18 and 65 years old who received the Ad26.COV2.S COVID-19 vaccine or a placebo. The CDR3 DNA reads as TGTGCCACCAGTGATGAGGGGACGTACGCGAACACCGGGGAGCTGTTTTTT. Translating it yields CATSDEGTYANTGELFF.